One and the same sample provided the 24 T cell receptor beta chains below, sequenced in a study of blood T cell repertoires in COVID-19. Only in-frame clones appear in the TCRdb table, and some are missing; sequencing was by immunoSEQ multiplex PCR. The table records tens of thousands of clones, approximately 88% of them present only once. What was sequenced was peripheral blood. The receptors were sampled from a human donor in a cohort sampled during active COVID-19.

This rearrangement joins TRBV5-6 to TRBJ1-2, with 7 nucleotides matching TRBD1. Trimming at V came to 5 bases and at J to 5 bases, leaving 9 bases not matched to a gene. From germline, CDR1 is SGHDT and CDR2 YYEEEE. The CDR3 runs 14 residues. CDR3: CASRSQGTVYGYTF. The CDR3 DNA reads as TGTGCCAGCAGGTCACAGGGGACTGTTTATGGCTACACCTTC. The full variable domain, completed using reference TRBV5-6 and TRBJ1-2, is DAGVTQSPTHLIKTRGQQVTLRCSPKSGHDTVSWYQQALGQGPQFIFQYYEEEERQRGNFPDRFSGHQFPNYSSELNVNALLLGDSALYLCASRSQGTVYGYTFGSGTRLTVV.

The rearrangement links TRBV7-3 to TRBJ2-1; D not resolved. This CDR3 has 15 amino acids. V was trimmed by 2 bases and J by 0 bases, leaving 8 bases between them. Per germline, CDR1 SGHTA and CDR2 FQGTGA. The CDR3 here is CASSLRSASYNEQFF. CDR3 DNA: TGTGCCAGCAGCTTACGCAGCGCCTCCTACAATGAGCAGTTCTTC.

The rearrangement joins TRBV5-6 to TRBJ1-2; D is possibly TRBD1 (6 bases). This CDR3 comprises 14 residues. V was shortened by 4 bases and J by 4 bases, with 14 bases between the two germline ends. Germline assignment: CDR1 SGHDT and CDR2 YYEEEE. The CDR3 nucleotides are TGTGCCAGCAGCCACAACAGGGTTTCCTATGGCTACACCTTC. Residues: CASSHNRVSYGYTF.

The chain carries TRBV5-4 and TRBJ2-5; D unresolved. The CDR3 is made up of 15 amino acids. V was pared by 4 bases and J by 2 bases, with 15 bases between. The germline gives CDR1 SGHNT, CDR2 YYREEE (reference sequence). In nucleotides, the CDR3 is TGTGCCAGCAGCCCGGTGGGCCCATCGCAAGAGACCCAGTACTTC. This encodes CASSPVGPSQETQYF.

The rearrangement uses TRBV19 and TRBJ1-1, with a possible D match to TRBD1 (6 bases). The germline V gene encodes CDR1 LNHDA and CDR2 SQIVND (reference sequence). The CDR3 is made up of 14 amino acids. The V and J ends lost 3 bases and 5 bases respectively, with 13 bases between them. CDR3: CASSIGGADTEAFF. Written as DNA, the CDR3 is TGTGCCAGTAGTATCGGGGGGGCAGATACTGAAGCTTTCTTT.

The rearrangement uses TRBV7-2 and TRBJ1-1, with 7 nucleotides matching TRBD1. J lost 11 bases, V lost 5 bases, and 5 bases had no gene match. In germline, CDR1 is SGHTA, CDR2 FQGNSA. This CDR3 has 11 amino acids. The CDR3 DNA reads TGTGCCAGCAGCCGACAGGGTTCGGCTTTCTTT. It yields the protein CASSRQGSAFF.

This chain uses TRBV9 with TRBJ2-5; 11 nucleotides match TRBD2. CDR3 size: 15 residues. In germline, CDR1 is SGDLS, CDR2 YYNGEE. With V trimmed by 4 bases and J by 6 bases, 8 bases remained unmatched. CDR3 amino acids: CASSPTSGGGKTQYF. CDR3 coding DNA: TGTGCCAGCAGCCCCACTAGCGGGGGAGGAAAGACCCAGTACTTC.

The genes are TRBV2 and TRBJ1-5; 9 nucleotides line up with TRBD1. V was pared by 4 bases and J by 7 bases, with 5 bases of the junction left unmatched. The CDR3 has 14 residues. The germline gives CDR1 SNHLY, CDR2 FYNNEI. Written as DNA, the CDR3 is TGTGCCAGCAGTGGGGACAGGGTGGAGCAGCCCCAGCATTTT. This sequence encodes CASSGDRVEQPQHF.

This clone was seen more than once but under ten times. The chain combines TRBV3-1 (or the pseudogene TRBV3-2) with TRBJ1-5; 7 nucleotides agree with TRBD1. Trimming cost V 3 bases and J 3 bases; bases outside gene matches: 20. Germline V CDR1 and CDR2: LGHDT, YNNKEL (reference sequence). The CDR3 runs to 20 residues. The CDR3 reads CASSQGYTGAVWGPNQPQHF. CDR3 DNA: TGTGCCAGCAGCCAGGGCTACACAGGGGCGGTTTGGGGCCCCAATCAGCCCCAGCATTTT.

The CDR3 reads CASSGEGAYEQYF. The CDR3 region has the DNA TGTGCCAGCAGCGGGGAGGGGGCCTACGAGCAGTACTTC. This chain connects TRBV5-4 to TRBJ2-7; possibly TRBD2 for D (7 bases). Looked up from germline, CDR1 is SGHNT and CDR2 is YYREEE (reference sequence). V lost 4 bases and J lost 2, with 10 bases in between. The length of the CDR3 is 13 residues.

V and J are TRBV4-1 and TRBJ2-5; D may be TRBD1 (6 bases). The germline V gene has CDR1 MGHRA and CDR2 YSYEKL. V lost 0 bases, J lost 5 bases, and 13 bases lay in between. CDR3 length equals 15 residues. The CDR3 nucleotides read TGCGCCAGCAGCCAAGAGCCCACAGGGCGGGAGACCCAGTACTTC. This translates into CASSQEPTGRETQYF.

The CDR3 DNA is TGTGCCTGGAGATCGGGAGGAGCCAGCAATCAGCCCCAGCATTTT. It encodes CAWRSGGASNQPQHF. J is TRBJ1-5 and V is TRBV30; D ambiguous. Trimming took 3 bases from V and 1 from J, leaving 13 bases between them. Germline CDR1 reads GTSNPN; CDR2 reads SVGIG (reference sequence). This CDR3 region has 15 residues. The entire variable domain, with the rest obtained from reference TRBV30 and TRBJ1-5, is as follows: SQTIHQWPATLVQPVGSPLSLECTVEGTSNPNLYWYRQAAGRGLQLLFYSVGIGQISSEVPQNLSASRPQDRQFILSSKKLLLSDSGFYLCAWRSGGASNQPQHFGDGTRLSIL.

This sequence joins TRBV25-1 and TRBJ1-1; possibly TRBD1 for D (5 bases). Trimming took 4 bases from V and 2 from J, leaving 14 bases between them. The CDR3 is 15 residues long. Germline V CDR1 and CDR2: MGHDK, SYGVNS. This chain's CDR3 is CASSGGWGVNTEAFF. The CDR3 DNA sequence: TGTGCCAGCAGTGGAGGATGGGGGGTCAACACTGAAGCTTTCTTT.

V and J are TRBV5-5 and TRBJ2-1; 12 nucleotides line up with TRBD2. CDR3 length equals 15 residues. J was trimmed by 7 bases and V by 4 bases; bases with no gene match: 6. CDR1 is SGHKS and CDR2 is YYEKEE in the germline V gene (reference sequence). The CDR3 bases are TGTGCCAGCAGCAGGGGACTAGCGGGCCCGAATGAGCAGTTCTTC. It yields the protein CASSRGLAGPNEQFF.

CDR3 coding DNA: TGTGCCAGCTCACCATCCGGGGACAATAACTATGGCTACACCTTC. It translates to CASSPSGDNNYGYTF. This chain uses TRBV18 with TRBJ1-2, with D possibly matching TRBD1 (6 bases). The CDR3 spans 15 residues. In germline, CDR1 is KGHSH, CDR2 LQKENI. Trimming stripped 2 bases from V and 1 base from J, with 11 bases between.

The chain couples TRBV3-1 (or the pseudogene TRBV3-2) to TRBJ2-5, with D possibly matching TRBD1 (6 bases). Between the trimmed V and J ends, which lost 0 bases and 6 bases, there was a span of 14 bases. Germline-derived CDR1 and CDR2 are LGHDT and YNNKEL (reference sequence). The CDR3 has 15 amino acids. This CDR3 reads CASSQDGQSFKTQYF. The CDR3 nucleotides are TGTGCCAGCAGCCAAGATGGACAGTCATTCAAGACCCAGTACTTC.

About this clone: This CDR3 is also generated by other DNA sequences in the sample. This chain joins TRBV11-2 and TRBJ2-2, with D tentatively TRBD2 (6 bases). CDR1 is SGHAT, CDR2 FQNNGV, per germline. The V end lost 3 bases, the J end lost 4 bases, and 21 bases lay between the germline ends. The CDR3 has 18 residues. The CDR3 spells CASSFLKWAGRGTGELFF. CDR3 nucleotides: TGTGCCAGCAGCTTTCTCAAATGGGCGGGGCGGGGCACCGGGGAGCTGTTTTTT.

The genes are TRBV2 and TRBJ2-3; a weak D match, TRBD2 (7 bases). Trimming took off 6 bases at V and 5 bases at J, with 15 bases between the two ends. The CDR3 has 14 residues. Germline V gene sequence: CDR1 SNHLY, CDR2 FYNNEI. The CDR3 loop is CASRIGGGRDTQYF. The DNA for the CDR3 is TGTGCCAGCAGAATAGGGGGGGGCAGAGATACGCAGTATTTT.

The V gene is TRBV27, the J gene TRBJ1-2; the D is unclear. The germline CDR1 and CDR2 sequences are MNHEY and SMNVEV (reference sequence). Trimming pared 6 bases from V and 13 bases from J, leaving 6 bases between. The CDR3 is made up of 8 amino acids. This CDR3 is CASSPGTF. Written as DNA, the CDR3 is TGTGCCAGCAGCCCAGGCACCTTC.

The gene calls are TRBV20-1 and TRBJ2-1; TRBD2 might be the D (6 bases). Trimming took 3 bases from V and 3 from J, leaving 18 bases between them. CDR3 length: 16 amino acids. In germline, CDR1 is DFQATT, CDR2 SNEGSKA (reference sequence). The CDR3 protein is CSASRLEEGIYNEQFF. The CDR3 DNA reads as TGCAGTGCTAGTAGACTAGAGGAGGGGATCTACAATGAGCAGTTCTTC.

The genes are TRBV4-3 and TRBJ2-3; 9 positions agree with TRBD1. V lost 4 bases to trimming and J lost 4 bases; unmatched junction nucleotides: 12. The CDR3 has 17 amino acids. Germline V gene sequence: CDR1 LGHNA, CDR2 YSLEER. The CDR3: CASSRPTGGPGADTQYF. The CDR3 DNA reads as TGCGCCAGCAGCCGACCCACAGGGGGCCCTGGAGCAGATACGCAGTATTTT.

This sequence joins TRBV9 and TRBJ2-2, with TRBD2 matching 11 bases. Germline values: CDR1 SGDLS, CDR2 YYNGEE. Germline trimming cut 3 bases from V and 1 base from J; bases unmatched to any gene: 2. The CDR3 length is 16 residues. CDR3 protein: CASSAGLAVNTGELFF. The CDR3, as DNA: TGTGCCAGCAGCGCGGGACTAGCGGTGAACACCGGGGAGCTGTTTTTT.

This sequence joins TRBV5-1 and TRBJ1-3, with a weak D call TRBD1 (5 bases). This CDR3 contains 15 residues. Trimming removed 4 bases at V and 0 bases at J, with 11 bases between. Germline V gene data show CDR1 as SGHRS and CDR2 as YFSETQ. CDR3 loop: CASSPDTRSGNTIYF. CDR3 bases: TGCGCCAGCAGCCCGGACACCCGCTCTGGAAACACCATATATTTT.

V usage is TRBV19 and J usage is TRBJ1-1; a weak D match, TRBD1 (5 bases). From germline, CDR1 is LNHDA and CDR2 SQIVND (reference sequence). This CDR3 comprises 14 residues. V was shortened by 3 bases and J by 5 bases, with 13 bases between the two germline ends. The DNA for the CDR3 is TGTGCCAGTAGTATTGGGGGGAGTCGAACTGAAGCTTTCTTT. Encoded protein: CASSIGGSRTEAFF. Complete variable domain (other parts from reference TRBV19 and TRBJ1-1): DGGITQSPKYLFRKEGQNVTLSCEQNLNHDAMYWYRQDPGQGLRLIYYSQIVNDFQKGDIAEGYSVSREKKESFPLTVTSAQKNPTAFYLCASSIGGSRTEAFFGQGTRLTVV.